This T cell receptor beta chain came from a study of OX40 agonist ivuxolimab in advanced cancers. Study-level information: Three patients, one with hepatocellular carcinoma and two with cutaneous melanoma, achieved partial responses.

Using immunoSEQ multiplex PCR, the repertoire was profiled, and TCRdb retains in-frame clones only, with some absent. In the table there are 65,000 to 90,000 clones, approximately 80% of which are singletons. Patients were excluded for autoimmune disease history or systemic immunosuppression. Concerning this clone: Its antigen is unknown.

Study-level results: The CD4+ and CD8+ T cells in the blood had expanded clonally by week 6 at 0.1 to 3.0 mg/kg. More expanded clones were found, on average, in CD8+ than in CD4+ T cells.

CDR3 size: 15 residues. The V gene end was trimmed by 3 bases and the J gene end by 4 bases; junction bases not matched to a gene: 5. The germline V gene has CDR1 LNHDA and CDR2 SQIVND (reference sequence). The specimen comprised CD4+ or CD8+ T cells sorted from blood, sampled in a trial of the OX40 agonist ivuxolimab. The sequence was obtained from an adult with an advanced solid tumor such as melanoma, head and neck, liver or kidney cancer. The chain uses TRBV19 and TRBJ2-5; 10 bases line up with TRBD2. CDR3 sequence reads: CASSIERGGGETQYF. The CDR3 DNA sequence: TGTGCCAGTAGTATTGAGCGGGGGGGAGGAGAGACCCAGTACTTC.